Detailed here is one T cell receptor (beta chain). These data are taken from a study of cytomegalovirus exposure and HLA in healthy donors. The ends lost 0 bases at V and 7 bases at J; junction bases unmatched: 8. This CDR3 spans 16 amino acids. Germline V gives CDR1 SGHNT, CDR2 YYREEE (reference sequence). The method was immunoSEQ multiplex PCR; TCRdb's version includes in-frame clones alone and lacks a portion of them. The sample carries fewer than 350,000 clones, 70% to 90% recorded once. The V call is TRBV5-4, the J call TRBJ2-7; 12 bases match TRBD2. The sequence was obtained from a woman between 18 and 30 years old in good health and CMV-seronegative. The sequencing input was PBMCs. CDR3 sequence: CASSLVPTSGRREQYF. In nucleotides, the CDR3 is TGTGCCAGCAGCTTGGTTCCGACTAGCGGGAGACGGGAGCAGTACTTC.